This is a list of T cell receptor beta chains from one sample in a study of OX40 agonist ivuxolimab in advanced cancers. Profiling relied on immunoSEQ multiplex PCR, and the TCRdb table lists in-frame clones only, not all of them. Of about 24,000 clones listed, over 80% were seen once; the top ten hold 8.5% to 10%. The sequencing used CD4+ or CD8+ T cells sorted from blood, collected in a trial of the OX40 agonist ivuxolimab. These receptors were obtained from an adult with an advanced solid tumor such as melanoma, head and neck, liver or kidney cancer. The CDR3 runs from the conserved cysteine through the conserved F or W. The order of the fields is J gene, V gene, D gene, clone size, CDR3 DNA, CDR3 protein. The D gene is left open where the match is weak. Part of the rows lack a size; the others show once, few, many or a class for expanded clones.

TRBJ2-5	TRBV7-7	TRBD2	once	TGTGCTAGCAGCGGACTAGCGGGAGAGACCCAGTACTTC	CASSGLAGETQYF
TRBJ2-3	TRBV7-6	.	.	TGTGCCAGCAGCCGGGCCATTAATCCCACAGATACGCAGTATTTT	CASSRAINPTDTQYF
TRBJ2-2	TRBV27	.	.	TGTGCCAGCAGTTTGAAAGGGATCCCCGGGGAGCTGTTTTTT	CASSLKGIPGELFF
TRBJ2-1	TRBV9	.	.	TGTGCCAGCAGCGTGTATTCTGGCTCCTACAATGAGCAGTTCTTC	CASSVYSGSYNEQFF
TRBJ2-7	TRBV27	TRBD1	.	TGTGCCAGCAGTTTATTCGGGACAGCCCCCTACGAGCAGTACTTC	CASSLFGTAPYEQYF
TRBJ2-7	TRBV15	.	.	TGTGCCACCAGCAGAGAGACGGGAGAATCCTACGAGCAGTACTTC	CATSRETGESYEQYF
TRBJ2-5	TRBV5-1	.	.	TGCGCCAGCAGGCCTAGGAGCCCAGGGAGGCAAGAGACCCAGTACTTC	CASRPRSPGRQETQYF
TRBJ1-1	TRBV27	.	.	TGTGCCAGCAAAAAGGAGCTGAACACTGAAGCTTTCTTT	CASKKELNTEAFF
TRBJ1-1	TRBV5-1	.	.	TGCGCCAGCAGCTCTCAGGGGCAGGACACTGAAGCTTTCTTT	CASSSQGQDTEAFF
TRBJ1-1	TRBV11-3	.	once	TGTGCCAGCAGCCCCGGCCCCGGGAAGAACACTGAAGCTTTCTTT	CASSPGPGKNTEAFF
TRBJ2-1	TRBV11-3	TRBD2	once	TGTGCCAGCAGCCTCTTTAGCGGGGCCACCCAGCGCAATGAGCAGTTCTTC	CASSLFSGATQRNEQFF
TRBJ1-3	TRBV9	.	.	TGTGCCAGCAGGGGGGCCTCTGGAAACACCATATATTTT	CASRGASGNTIYF
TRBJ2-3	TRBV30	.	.	TGTGCCTGGAATTGGGAAATTGGAGATACGCAGTATTTT	CAWNWEIGDTQYF
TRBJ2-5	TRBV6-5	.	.	TGTGCCACCACGCCGGACGGGAGTGATACCCAGTACTTC	CATTPDGSDTQYF
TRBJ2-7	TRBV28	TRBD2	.	TGTGCCAGCAGTTTATTTGGTGCGGGAGGAGGCGAGCAGTACTTC	CASSLFGAGGGEQYF
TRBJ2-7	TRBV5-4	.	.	TGTGCCAGCAGTTTAACTGCCGCCGGGGGTCAAGAGCAGTACTTC	CASSLTAAGGQEQYF
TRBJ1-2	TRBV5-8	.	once	TGTGCCAGCAGCGACCCTGTGAGGGGAGACTATGGCTACACCTTC	CASSDPVRGDYGYTF
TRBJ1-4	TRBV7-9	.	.	TGTGCCAGCAGCTTTAGGGGGAGAACTAATGAAAAACTGTTTTTT	CASSFRGRTNEKLFF
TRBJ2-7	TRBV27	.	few	TGTGCCAGCAGTAGTTCTTTCCATTCCTTCTACGAGCAGTACTTC	CASSSSFHSFYEQYF
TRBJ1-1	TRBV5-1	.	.	TGCGCCAGCAGCTTTGGGAGAAACACTGAAGCTTTCTTT	CASSFGRNTEAFF
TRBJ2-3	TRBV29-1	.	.	TGCAGCGCTACGGACTCTACGGGGACAGATACGCAGTATTTT	CSATDSTGTDTQYF
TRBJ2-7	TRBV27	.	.	TGTGCCAGCAGTTTCCAGAGAGGCGGTGACTACGAGCAGTACTTC	CASSFQRGGDYEQYF
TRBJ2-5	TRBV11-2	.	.	TGTGCCAGCAGCGTTAGGGAGTCGGGGGAGACCCAGTACTTC	CASSVRESGETQYF
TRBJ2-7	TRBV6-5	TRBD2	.	TGTGCCAGCAGTTACCTAAGTAGCGGGTTGCGCGAGCAGTACTTC	CASSYLSSGLREQYF
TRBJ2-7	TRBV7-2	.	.	TGTGCCAGCAACTCCCGGGGGGCTATCTACGAGCAGTACTTC	CASNSRGAIYEQYF
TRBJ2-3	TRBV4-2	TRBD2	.	TGTGCCAGCAGCTCCCGTTTAGCGGGAAGAGGCACAGATACGCAGTATTTT	CASSSRLAGRGTDTQYF
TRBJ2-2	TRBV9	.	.	TGTGCCAGCAGCGGCCTAGATTACTACACCGGGGAGCTGTTTTTT	CASSGLDYYTGELFF
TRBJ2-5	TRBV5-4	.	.	TGTGCCAGCAGCTTTCGGGCGGGGAGCGCAGAGACCCAGTACTTC	CASSFRAGSAETQYF